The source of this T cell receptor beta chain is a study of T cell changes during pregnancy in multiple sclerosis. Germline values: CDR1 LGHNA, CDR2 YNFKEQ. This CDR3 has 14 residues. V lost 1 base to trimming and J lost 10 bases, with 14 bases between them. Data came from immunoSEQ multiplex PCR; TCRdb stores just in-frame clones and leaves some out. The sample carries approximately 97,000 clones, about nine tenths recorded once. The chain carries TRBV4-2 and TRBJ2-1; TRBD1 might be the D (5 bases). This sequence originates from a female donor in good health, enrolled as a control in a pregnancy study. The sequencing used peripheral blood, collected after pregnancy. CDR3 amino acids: CASSQVDSRAEQFF. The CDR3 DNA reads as TGTGCCAGCAGCCAAGTCGATAGCAGGGCCGAGCAGTTCTTC.